The clone carrying this T cell receptor (beta chain) turned up a few times. Antigen unknown. This specimen comes from a study of cytomegalovirus exposure and HLA in healthy donors. Broader study findings: Prior analysis indicated that the majority of TCR beta V segments exhibited productivity approximately 87% or approximately 30% of the time. Researchers left out some V segments, among them TRBV6-2 and TRBV6-3, as indistinguishable.

The PCR used 60 Vbeta and 13 Jbeta primers. Data came from immunoSEQ multiplex PCR; TCRdb stores just in-frame clones and leaves some out. The table has just over 200,000 clones, around four fifths seen once. The J segment lost 2 bases and the V segment lost 6 bases, leaving 7 bases of the junction unmatched. This CDR3 has 16 amino acids. Germline V gene data show CDR1 as LNHNV and CDR2 as YYDKDF (reference sequence). Unrecorded immune exposures were likely, despite nominal health at sampling. The chain recombines TRBV15 with TRBJ1-2, with TRBD1 identical over 12 bases. The source is a woman aged 40 to 50 in good health and CMV-seronegative. Material for sequencing was PBMCs. The CDR3 loop reads CATRGDRGPGNYGYTF. The CDR3 DNA reads as TGTGCCACCAGGGGGGACAGGGGGCCTGGGAACTATGGCTACACCTTC.